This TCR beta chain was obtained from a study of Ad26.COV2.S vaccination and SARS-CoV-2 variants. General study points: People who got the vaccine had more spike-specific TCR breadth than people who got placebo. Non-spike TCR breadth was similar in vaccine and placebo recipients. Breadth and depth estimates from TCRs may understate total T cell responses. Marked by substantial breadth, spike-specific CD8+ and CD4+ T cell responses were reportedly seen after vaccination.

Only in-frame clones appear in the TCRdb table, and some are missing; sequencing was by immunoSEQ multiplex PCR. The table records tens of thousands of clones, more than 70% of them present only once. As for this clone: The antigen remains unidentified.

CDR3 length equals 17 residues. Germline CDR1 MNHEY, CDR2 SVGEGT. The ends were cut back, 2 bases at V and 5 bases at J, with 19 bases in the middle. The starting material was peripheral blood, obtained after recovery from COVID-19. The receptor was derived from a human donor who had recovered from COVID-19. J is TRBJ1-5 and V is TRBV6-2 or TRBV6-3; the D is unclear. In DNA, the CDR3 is TGTGCCAGCAGTTACCATCGAGGTGGTGGGAGCTATCAGCCCCAGCATTTT. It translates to CASSYHRGGGSYQPQHF.